At least ten counts were recorded for the clone carrying this T cell receptor beta chain. Its specificity is unknown. This CDR3 contains 12 residues. V lost 6 bases, J lost 5 bases, and 11 bases lay in between. This entry comes from a study of identical twins. Study outcomes and limitations: Insertions were reduced in abundant cord blood beta clonotypes but not in memory repertoires.

Template switching added a universal primer site, and cDNA bore unique molecular identifiers. TCRdb re-derived calls from the 5' RACE reads in MiXCR, one entry per CDR3 protein. This sample has hundreds of thousands of distinct CDR3 sequences, with roughly an eighth found just once. The same data also contributed to another study, on yellow fever vaccine responses in identical twins.

Sequencing was performed on CD8+ T cells sorted from blood. This sequence originates from a woman aged 18-30 years in good health. The genes are TRBV12-3 or TRBV12-4 and TRBJ2-7, with D maybe TRBD2 (6 bases). CDR3 residues: CASSLGGDEQYF. As DNA, the CDR3 is TGTGCCAGCAGCCTTGGCGGGGACGAGCAGTACTTC.